This T cell receptor beta chain was documented in a study of cytomegalovirus exposure and HLA in healthy donors (dated by TCRdb to about 2017). About the full investigation: In an earlier analysis of about 560 of the donors, approximately 300 Gb of sequence data and 95 million to 130 million unique TCR beta sequences from 180 million or so T cells were reported. Approximately 300 gigabases of sequencing data and roughly 81 million unique TCR sequences made up an early release that covered several hundred HLA-typed donors. Among the approximately 400 genotyped donors, under 90% belonged to the genetic ancestry cluster associated with self-reported Caucasian donors. The study was designed to test whether signatures of past pathogen exposure could be identified by cataloging public T cell receptors. The T cell repertoires of 666 subjects were profiled by immunosequencing and related to cytomegalovirus serostatus. A separate validation cohort of roughly 110 different subjects was used in addition to the roughly 670-subject first cohort. To predict cytomegalovirus infection status, the study combined high-throughput TCR immunosequencing, statistical association of individual TCRs with disease status, and machine learning. A later analysis re-analyzed previously published TCR beta repertoires from hundreds of donors and added high-resolution HLA genotyping to study TCR occurrence patterns. Rather than drawing on any new phenotypic data, the later analysis identified candidate immune exposures from TCR beta sequences and the way those sequences occurred across donors. An earlier analysis of around 580 of the donors used high-throughput TCR beta sequencing to judge whether each TCR beta V gene segment behaved as functional or pseudogenic. Donor age, sex, ethnicity and CMV serostatus were compiled alongside the repertoire data. A later genetic analysis took genome-wide SNP genotypes for about 65% of the roughly 670 donors and used that subset as a discovery cohort. Every repertoire in the discovery cohort had been generated on one and the same sequencing platform. Both class I and class II loci were covered by HLA typing, at four-digit resolution. The number of typed donors differed by locus: about 620-640 for A, B, C, DRB1 and DQB1; 500 to 550 for DQA1; 606 for DPA1; and 400 to 480 for DPB1. Five DR-DQ haplotypes were treated as single units for association and clustering because of strong linkage in the cohort. On average, approximately 250,000 unique TCR beta nucleotide sequences were sequenced per donor among roughly 430 genotyped donors of the cohort, with roughly 18% of those sequences being non-productive.

To note about this clone: The antigen this receptor binds is unknown.

The library was built by means of the immunoSEQ multiplex PCR assay. For the multiplex PCR, a mixture combining 60 forward primers for TCR Vbeta segments and 13 reverse primers for TCR Jbeta segments was used. A multiplex PCR assay on genomic DNA amplified the CDR3 region of rearranged TCR beta genes. The amplified TCR beta libraries were sequenced on the Illumina HiSeq System as 87-base-pair reads. The original pipeline was this. A later analysis tallied around 87 million unique TCR beta chains across the approximately 670 repertoires, and about 10 million of those chains were shared by two or more donors. Raw reads were error-corrected and collapsed into unique sequences with a nearest-neighbor algorithm that merged closely related sequences to remove PCR and sequencing errors. CDR3 sequences were aligned to IMGT reference sequences to assign V, D and J gene segments. For a sequence to be retained, a match of at least six nucleotides was required to both a V gene segment and a J gene segment. A rearrangement was called productive if the CDR3 had no stop codons and remained in frame with V and J, and every other rearrangement was called non-productive. CDR3 was defined according to IMGT convention as the region running from the second conserved V-encoded cysteine to the conserved J-encoded phenylalanine. The earlier analysis of about 570 of the donors excluded any sequence lacking an unambiguous match to a single V gene segment. In an earlier analysis of approximately 560 of the donors, a V segment was called functional when productive rearrangements were above 56.7%, and segregating when the standard deviation between donors exceeded 5%. A statistical classification framework was developed to diagnose cytomegalovirus status using the catalog of TCR beta chain sequences. A later analysis assigned V and J genes by comparing TCR nucleotide sequences with IMGT/GENE-DB human TR gene sequences. Using the TCRdist pipeline, a later analysis assigned CDR3 sequences along with most-parsimonious VDJ recombination scenarios. A later analysis defined each TCR beta chain by its CDR3 amino acid sequence plus V-gene family, and excluded reads lacking a unique V-gene family. To address suspected cross-contamination and a sequencing artifact, a later analysis removed some 620 highly shared, low-generation-probability nucleotide sequences. For each public chain, a later analysis derived a clonal expansion index from normalized ranks of inferred template counts within each repertoire. In a later analysis, generation probabilities were computed using a VDJ recombination model fitted to out-of-frame rearrangements, and the results were checked against IGoR. A later analysis scored TCR-TCR, TCR-HLA and TCR-CMV co-occurrence with hypergeometric tests, applying a repertoire-size bias correction to TCR pairs. A later analysis estimated false discovery rates by permuting HLA or CMV assignments 20 times. A later analysis grouped co-occurring TCRs with DBSCAN, adding TCRdist sequence similarity when clustering within HLA-allele-positive subsets. For co-occurrence clustering, repertoires with fewer than 30,000 or more than 120,000 public chains were excluded, along with four to six repertoires with anomalous nucleotide sharing. TCRdb mirrors the immuneACCESS table, restricted to in-frame sequences. Some clones are absent from its copies; in checked studies, under half trace to an unresolved V gene, and the reason for the others is unknown. V, J and clone size derive from that table, while D and trimming were established from the DNA sequence. For this sample, the table gives tens of thousands of clones. Roughly 8% of the sample lies in the top ten.

V and J are trimmed by 0 bases and 8 bases, and the gene matches miss 7 bases of the junction. The CDR3 has 15 amino acids, counting the end cysteine and phenylalanine. This entry keeps only the CDR3 DNA: 45 bases, framed from base 1. From a lookup of the germline V gene, CDR1 and CDR2 are SGHDN and FVKESK. Study-level results and caveats: In a later analysis, most CMV-associated TCR beta chains were found to appear HLA-restricted, with HLA associations seemingly driven largely by CMV exposure. Some IMGT-functional V segments, including TRBV6-2 and TRBV6-3, could not be distinguished by the 87-base-pair reads and were therefore excluded. The presence/absence analyses assumed that sequencing depth was roughly uniform across donors, and that assumption may not be true. Broadly in line with IMGT annotations, most TCR beta V segments showed up in productive rearrangements about 90% or about 30% of the time in an earlier analysis of a few hundred of the donors. V-gene and J-gene trimming of TCR beta chains was associated with a missense DCLRE1C variant in a later genetic analysis, and the association was replicated in an independent cohort. At a false discovery rate of 0.05, a later analysis linked approximately 18,000 TCR beta sequences to specific HLA alleles. HLA typing was unavailable for some donors at each locus, so association tests used only the typed subset. The authors suggested that the approach could potentially be generalized to other disease states and immunological phenotypes. Cytomegalovirus status was reported to be diagnosed by the classifier with high specificity and sensitivity in both the original and validation cohorts. Assigning TCR associations to individual alleles was difficult when HLA alleles, especially DR and DQ, strongly co-occurred. In a later analysis, the rate of TCR association differed among HLA loci, with DRB1 alleles having the most associated TCRs and HLA-C alleles having the fewest. In a later analysis, HLA-associated TCR beta chains showed more clonal expansion and lower generation probabilities than non-associated chains that were equally common. Correlated functional status among segregating V segments might be attributable to linkage disequilibrium, but an unknown experimental factor could not be ruled out. In this cohort, only TCR beta chains were sequenced, and detectable features were limited by the absence of alpha or paired-chain data. In vitro tests confirmed that a few of the cytomegalovirus-associated TCR beta chains recognize cytomegalovirus antigens. Over 15 rarely observed V segments, including chromosome 9 orphons, were excluded from the earlier analysis of approximately 500 of the donors because counts were too low. The only immune exposure information available for the cohort was CMV serostatus. In a later genetic analysis, fewer N-insertions in productive TCRs were reported among donors in an Asian-associated ancestry cluster than the roughly 700-donor mean. The study gave a list of roughly 150 TCR beta chains associated with cytomegalovirus. A further reported finding was that TCR beta sequences accurately predicted the HLA-A and HLA-B alleles for most subjects in the first cohort. Most TCR sequences were observed very rarely across donors, whereas some public TCRs were present in many individuals. The sequencing pipeline was judged likely to have produced a cluster of highly shared sequence variants as a technical artifact. In a later analysis, several top co-occurrence clusters were reported to appear linked to parvovirus B19, influenza, CMV and Epstein-Barr virus.

In total, roughly 670 healthy bone marrow donors made up the cohort. At the time of sampling, all cohort members were nominally healthy, though unrecorded immune exposures were likely present. The donor was CMV seronegative and was included in the group of 352 seronegative cohort members. Each donor provided a peripheral blood sample, and peripheral blood mononuclear cells were used for TCR beta sequencing. Genomic DNA was extracted from the blood cell samples with the Qiagen DNeasy Blood Extraction Kit. The sequenced sample was PBMCs. The chain is made from TRBV14 and TRBJ2-4; 7 bases in the junction line up with TRBD2. The sequence was collected from a male donor in good health and CMV-seronegative. The nucleotide sequence is TGTGCCAGCAGCCAAGATAAGGCGGGAGTGTACATTCAGTACTTC. Its protein product is CASSQDKAGVYIQYF.